This T cell receptor (beta chain) was documented in a study of T cell repertoires in cytomegalovirus infection. Study-level information: Indicated by public TCR beta signatures were CMV infection and matching HLA type.

To note about this clonotype: The antigen is unknown.

TCRdb used MiXCR to reprocess the reads, holding one entry per CDR3 protein. The table includes fewer than 900,000 distinct CDR3 sequences, 25% to 30% detected once. The CDR3 has 14 amino acids. The trim removed 3 bases at V and 8 bases at J, leaving 6 bases unmatched. This specimen was cultured CD8+ T cells from PBMCs, taken from culture after CMV antigen stimulation. This sequence was found in a human donor in good health (CMV status not recorded). Some clones in this sample may be carry-over from other donors' samples. V usage is TRBV12-3 or TRBV12-4 and J usage is TRBJ2-1; 8 nucleotides agree with TRBD1. The DNA of the CDR3 is TGTGCCAGCAGTTTCGAGACAGGGGTGGATGAGCAGTTCTTC. Encoded protein: CASSFETGVDEQFF.